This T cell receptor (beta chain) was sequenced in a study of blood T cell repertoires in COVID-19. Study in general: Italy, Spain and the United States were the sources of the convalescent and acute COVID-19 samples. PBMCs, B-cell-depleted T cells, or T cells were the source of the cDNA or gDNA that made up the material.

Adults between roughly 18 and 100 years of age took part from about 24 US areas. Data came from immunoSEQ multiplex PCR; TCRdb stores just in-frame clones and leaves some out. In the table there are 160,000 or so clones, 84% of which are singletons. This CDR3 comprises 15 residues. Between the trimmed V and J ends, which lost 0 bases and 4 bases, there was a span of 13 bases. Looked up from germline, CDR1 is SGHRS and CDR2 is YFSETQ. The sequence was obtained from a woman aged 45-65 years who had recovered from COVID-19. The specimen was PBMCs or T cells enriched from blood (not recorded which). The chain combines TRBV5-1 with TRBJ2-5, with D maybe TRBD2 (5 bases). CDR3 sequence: CASSLVGSRGETQYF. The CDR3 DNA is TGCGCCAGCAGCTTGGTGGGGAGTCGGGGAGAGACCCAGTACTTC.